This passage covers 10 T cell receptor beta chains from one sample sequenced in a study of blood T cell repertoires in COVID-19. Profiling relied on immunoSEQ multiplex PCR, and the TCRdb table lists in-frame clones only, not all of them. Of approximately 150,000 clones listed, roughly 87% were seen once; the top ten hold around 1.5%. Sequenced: peripheral blood. The receptor source for this set is a human donor in a cohort sampled during active COVID-19.

On this clone: At the DNA level, this CDR3 is encoded by other sequences in the same sample as well. This chain uses TRBV5-1 with TRBJ2-5, with 7 positions matching TRBD2. Per the germline V gene, CDR1 is SGHRS and CDR2 is YFSETQ. After removal of 0 bases from V and 5 bases from J, the junction contained 1 base not matched to a gene. The length of the CDR3 is 13 residues. CDR3 sequence reads: CASSLGLAETQYF. DNA for the CDR3: TGCGCCAGCAGCTTGGGACTAGCCGAGACCCAGTACTTC.

The J gene is TRBJ2-2, the V gene TRBV12-3 or TRBV12-4; TRBD1 is a possible D gene (6 bases). V lost 7 bases and J lost 6, with 12 bases in between. This CDR3 has 13 residues. Here the CDR3 DNA reads TGTGCCAGCATCCCCCAGGGGCCCGGGGAGCTGTTTTTT. Residues: CASIPQGPGELFF.

The rearrangement uses TRBV30 and TRBJ1-1; D perhaps matches TRBD1 (6 bases). The CDR3 totals 14 residues. Germline lookup yields CDR1 GTSNPN and CDR2 SVGIG (reference sequence). The V and J ends lost 2 bases and 4 bases respectively, with 14 bases between them. The CDR3 loop is CAWSPGTIGTEAFF. CDR3 DNA: TGTGCCTGGAGTCCCGGGACAATAGGCACTGAAGCTTTCTTT.

The chain has TRBV6-2 or TRBV6-3 and TRBJ2-7; 7 positions match TRBD2. There are 14 residues in the CDR3. V shed 2 bases and J 4 bases; nucleotides not matched to a gene: 5. In germline, CDR1 is MNHEY, CDR2 SVGEGT. CDR3 DNA: TGTGCCAGCAGTTACGGGCGGGGAGGGTACGAGCAGTACTTC. Translating gives CASSYGRGGYEQYF.

The chain is built from TRBV10-3 and TRBJ1-1, with 9 bases lining up with TRBD1. CDR1 is ENHRY, CDR2 SYGVKD, per germline. Germline trimming cut 4 bases from V and 3 bases from J; bases unmatched to any gene: 6. There are 15 residues in the CDR3. This chain's CDR3 is CAISVGGDRDTEAFF. In DNA form, the CDR3 reads TGTGCCATCAGTGTGGGGGGGGACAGGGACACTGAAGCTTTCTTT.

This chain links TRBV29-1 with TRBJ2-6, with 7 bases lining up with TRBD1. Germline V lookup: CDR1 SQVTM, CDR2 ANQGSEA. J gave up 0 bases and V 4 bases, and 9 bases lay outside the gene matches. The CDR3 totals 17 residues. Written as DNA, the CDR3 is TGCAGCGTTGTGGAAGGGACAGTCAGCTCTGGGGCCAACGTCCTGACTTTC. Protein product: CSVVEGTVSSGANVLTF.

This chain connects TRBV7-2 to TRBJ2-7; 9 bases agree with TRBD1. The junction had 11 bases not matched to a gene; V was cut back by 3 bases and J by 5 bases. CDR1 and CDR2 from the germline V gene are SGHTA and FQGNSA. The CDR3 is made up of 16 amino acids. The CDR3 spells CASSFSLPGQGHEQYF. The CDR3 DNA is TGTGCCAGCAGCTTCAGTTTACCGGGACAGGGACACGAGCAGTACTTC.

The chain uses TRBV7-9 and TRBJ1-2; 7 bases line up with TRBD1. V lost 5 bases, J lost 4 bases, and 10 bases stayed unmatched. CDR1 is SEHNR, CDR2 FQNEAQ, per germline (reference sequence). The CDR3 loop spans 15 amino acids. The CDR3 is CASSPPGQYIYGYTF. DNA of the CDR3: TGTGCCAGCAGCCCCCCGGGACAGTACATCTATGGCTACACCTTC.

The chain has TRBV18 and TRBJ1-1; D possibly corresponds to TRBD1 (5 bases). The V gene lost 5 bases and the J gene lost 4 bases, with 14 bases spanning the gap. Germline V gene sequence: CDR1 KGHSH, CDR2 LQKENI. The CDR3 runs to 14 residues. The CDR3 region is CASSTTVFGTEAFF. CDR3 DNA sequence: TGTGCCAGCTCAACGACAGTCTTCGGCACTGAAGCTTTCTTT. The full variable domain, completed using reference TRBV18 and TRBJ1-1, is NAGVMQNPRHLVRRRGQEARLRCSPMKGHSHVYWYRQLPEEGLKFMVYLQKENIIDESGMPKERFSAEFPKEGPSILRIQQVVRGDSAAYFCASSTTVFGTEAFFGQGTRLTVV.

J is TRBJ1-3 and V is TRBV11-3; no clear D gene. The V gene's germline CDR1 is SGHNT and CDR2 YENEEA. Trimming pared 0 bases from V and 0 bases from J, leaving 6 bases between. This CDR3 has 15 amino acids. CDR3 coding DNA: TGTGCCAGCAGCTTAGACGGGAACTCTGGAAACACCATATATTTT. Translation: CASSLDGNSGNTIYF.